This T cell receptor beta chain is drawn from a study of identical twins. This clonotype was counted a few times. This CDR3 has 14 residues. V shed 5 bases and J 3 bases; nucleotides not matched to a gene: 7. Germline CDR1 is SGHTA and CDR2 is FQGNSA. TCRdb fed the 5' RACE reads into MiXCR, producing one record per CDR3 protein. Among 600,000 to 850,000 distinct CDR3 sequences, roughly 18% were seen once, and the ten largest hold around 14%. A further study also used this sample, focusing on T cells expressing NK-cell markers. That source adds: Sequencing covered eight donors, seven HCMV-seropositive and one seronegative. With an anti-gamma-delta TCR antibody, sorting in several experiments was kept to alpha-beta TCR T cells.

The sequence came from a young woman in good health. The specimen was PBMCs. The chain is built from TRBV7-2 and TRBJ2-7; 7 positions agree with TRBD2. The CDR3 loop is CASSIRTSNYEQYF. The CDR3 nucleotides read TGTGCCAGCAGCATACGGACTAGTAACTACGAGCAGTACTTC.